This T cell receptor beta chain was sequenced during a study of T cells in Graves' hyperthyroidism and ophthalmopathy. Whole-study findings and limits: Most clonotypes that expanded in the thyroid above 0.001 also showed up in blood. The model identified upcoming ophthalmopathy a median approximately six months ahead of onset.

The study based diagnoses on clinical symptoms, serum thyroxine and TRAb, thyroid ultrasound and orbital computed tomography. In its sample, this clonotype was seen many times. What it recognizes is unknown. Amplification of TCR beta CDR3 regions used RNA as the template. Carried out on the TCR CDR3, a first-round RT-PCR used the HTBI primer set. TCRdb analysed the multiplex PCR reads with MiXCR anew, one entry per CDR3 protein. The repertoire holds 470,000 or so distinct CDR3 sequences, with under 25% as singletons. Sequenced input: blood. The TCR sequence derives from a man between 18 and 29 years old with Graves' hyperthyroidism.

The CDR3 region has the DNA TGCGCCAGCAGCTTGGACATCTTCTATGGCTACACCTTC. This translates into CASSLDIFYGYTF. This chain connects TRBV5-1 to TRBJ1-2; no clear D. Germline V gives CDR1 SGHRS, CDR2 YFSETQ. This CDR3 is 13 amino acids long. V was cut by 0 bases and J by 4 bases, with 7 bases left in between. The full variable domain, in which reference TRBV5-1 and TRBJ1-2 provide the parts outside the CDR3, is KAGVTQTPRYLIKTRGQQVTLSCSPISGHRSVSWYQQTPGQGLQFLFEYFSETQRNKGNFPGRFSGRQFSNSRSEMNVSTLELGDSALYLCASSLDIFYGYTFGSGTRLTVV.